Below, one T cell receptor beta chain is given with its context. Its specificity is not known. The data belong to a study of hypomethylating agent response in myelodysplastic syndrome. Looking at the study overall: Of the myelodysplastic syndrome patients, under ten were male, 2 female.

General study results and limits: No significant post-treatment change in richness, rarefaction diversity or clonality, across all patients or response groups.

The germline gives CDR1 SGHRS, CDR2 YFSETQ. The CDR3 runs to 15 residues. V lost 4 bases and J lost 2; bases outside the gene matches: 9. Profiled with immunoSEQ multiplex PCR; TCRdb holds only in-frame clones, not every one. The sample contains fewer than 2,000 clones, approximately 86% of which appear only once. The chain links TRBV5-1 to TRBJ2-7; TRBD2 aligns across 7 bases. This receptor was obtained from a human donor with myelodysplastic syndrome. The sample in question was bone marrow, obtained before or after starting hypomethylating agent treatment for myelodysplastic syndrome (not recorded which). The DNA of the CDR3 is TGCGCCAGCAGCCCCCCGGGGGGTTCTACCTACGAGCAGTACTTC. Protein product: CASSPPGGSTYEQYF.